This T cell receptor (beta chain) was recorded in a study of sequential checkpoint blockade in melanoma. This clone was counted once. Some clones are missing from TCRdb's copy, which holds only in-frame ones; the method was immunoSEQ multiplex PCR. The sample lists some 2,000 clones, around 23% seen once, with less than 15% in the top ten. The treatment is: randomized to nivolumab then ipilimumab (arm A) or the reverse (arm B). The sequenced sample was tumor tissue (inferred from file names), obtained from a patient given nivolumab and ipilimumab in sequence. This receptor was identified in a human donor with melanoma.

For the CDR3, the DNA is TGTGCCAGCAGCCCCCTGACATCTAGCACAGATACGCAGTATTTT. Translation gives CASSPLTSSTDTQYF. V and J are TRBV14 and TRBJ2-3; D is uncertain. Per germline, CDR1 SGHDN and CDR2 FVKESK. Trimming shortened V by 4 bases and J by 0 bases, and 11 bases separated the two germline ends. The length of the CDR3 is 15 residues.